This entry features one TCR beta chain sequence. Produced via immunoSEQ multiplex PCR; TCRdb's table is partial and in-frame only. In the table there are approximately 11,000 clones, over 65% of which are singletons. These data originate in a study of blood T cell dynamics during melanoma immunotherapy. The time point here: pre-treatment baseline. One draw preceded checkpoint blockade; another followed its first cycle at week 3. The clonotype was recovered from a human donor with melanoma. This sample comprised blood, obtained from a patient treated with checkpoint blockade.

The CDR3 nucleotides read TGTGCCAGCAGTTCCTGGGACATTTCCTACGAGCAGTACTTC. The encoded protein is CASSSWDISYEQYF. The V gene is TRBV28, the J gene TRBJ2-7; D perhaps matches TRBD1 (6 bases). Germline CDR1 is MDHEN and CDR2 is SYDVKM. V shed 4 bases and J shed 1 base, with 11 bases lying between them. CDR3 length equals 14 residues.